The 9 T cell receptor beta chains below come from one sample, sequenced in a study of cytomegalovirus exposure and HLA in healthy donors. Vbeta (60) and Jbeta (13) primers were used in the PCR. Here immunoSEQ multiplex PCR was the method, and the copy in TCRdb shows in-frame clones only, minus some. The sample shows fewer than 110,000 clones, and roughly 3.5% sits with its ten largest clones. What was sequenced was PBMCs. The receptors stem from a man between 35 and 55 years old in good health and CMV-seronegative.

J is TRBJ2-3 and V is TRBV5-1, with 9 nucleotides matching TRBD2. Germline CDR1 is SGHRS and CDR2 is YFSETQ. This CDR3 is 15 amino acids long. V was pared by 2 bases and J by 3 bases, with 4 bases of the junction left unmatched. CDR3 DNA: TGCGCCAGCAGCTTAATAGCGGGAGCAACAGATACGCAGTATTTT. This translates into CASSLIAGATDTQYF. Looking up the rest from reference TRBV5-1 and TRBJ2-3 gives the full variable domain: KAGVTQTPRYLIKTRGQQVTLSCSPISGHRSVSWYQQTPGQGLQFLFEYFSETQRNKGNFPGRFSGRQFSNSRSEMNVSTLELGDSALYLCASSLIAGATDTQYFGPGTRLTVL.

The V and J genes are TRBV4-2 and TRBJ2-7; TRBD2 matches at 7 bases. The V and J ends lost 3 bases and 0 bases, in that order; junction bases with no gene match: 11. Germline V lookup: CDR1 LGHNA, CDR2 YNFKEQ. There are 17 residues in the CDR3. As DNA, the CDR3 is TGTGCCAGCAGCCACGTAGGGCGGGGAGGGGACTCCTACGAGCAGTACTTC. Protein: CASSHVGRGGDSYEQYF.

CDR3 in amino acids: CASSFGSPYNEQFF. CDR3 in DNA: TGTGCCAGCAGTTTCGGGTCCCCCTACAATGAGCAGTTCTTC. This chain uses TRBV28 with TRBJ2-1, with D hard to call. V lost 3 bases and J lost 2, with 8 bases in between. CDR3 length equals 14 residues. Germline CDR1 MDHEN, CDR2 SYDVKM.

CDR3 sequence: CAISDRDRGHSYNEQFF. The DNA for the CDR3 is TGTGCCATCAGTGATCGGGACAGGGGGCATTCGTACAATGAGCAGTTCTTC. V gene TRBV10-3 combines with J gene TRBJ2-1; 12 nucleotides align to TRBD1. Germline CDR1 reads ENHRY; CDR2 reads SYGVKD. This CDR3 is 17 amino acids long. Trimming at V came to 3 bases and at J to 4 bases, leaving 7 bases not matched to a gene.

The rearrangement links TRBV4-3 to TRBJ2-1; 11 positions agree with TRBD2. Germline CDR1 reads LGHNA; CDR2 reads YSLEER. V lost 5 bases and J lost 5; bases outside the gene matches: 5. CDR3 length: 15 amino acids. CDR3: CASSDGTSGDNEQFF. CDR3 in DNA: TGCGCCAGCAGCGACGGGACTAGCGGTGACAATGAGCAGTTCTTC.

The rearrangement uses TRBV7-9 and TRBJ2-7; D is possibly TRBD2 (7 bases). Germline V lookup: CDR1 SEHNR, CDR2 FQNEAQ (reference sequence). The CDR3 has 14 amino acids. V lost 8 bases and J 7 bases, leaving 21 bases between the germline ends. Here the CDR3 DNA reads TGTGCCAGCCTCGGGGGCGGGGGTCCGGGAGAGCAGTACTTC. Protein sequence: CASLGGGGPGEQYF.

The V gene is TRBV4-3, the J gene TRBJ1-2; 9 positions match TRBD1. With V trimmed by 6 bases and J by 4 bases, 9 bases remained unmatched. Germline V lookup: CDR1 LGHNA, CDR2 YSLEER. The CDR3 contains 15 residues. The CDR3 protein is CASSRTGGESYGYTF. CDR3 sequence (DNA): TGCGCCAGCAGTCGAACAGGGGGCGAGAGCTATGGCTACACCTTC.

The rearrangement uses TRBV10-3 and TRBJ2-3; 10 bases map to TRBD2. The CDR3 has 13 amino acids. V was clipped by 8 bases and J by 4 bases; unmatched bases: 3. CDR1 and CDR2 (germline): ENHRY, SYGVKD. This CDR3 is CAIGGTSADTQYF. The CDR3 region has the DNA TGTGCCATCGGGGGGACTAGCGCAGATACGCAGTATTTT.

The V gene is TRBV7-9, the J gene TRBJ2-7; 9 bases align to TRBD1. Germline values: CDR1 SEHNR, CDR2 FQNEAQ (reference sequence). The CDR3 contains 16 residues. Germline trimming cut 5 bases from V and 1 base from J; bases unmatched to any gene: 9. This CDR3 reads CASSRSPGQGSYEQYF. The CDR3 nucleotides are TGTGCCAGCAGCCGAAGTCCGGGACAGGGATCCTACGAGCAGTACTTC.